A single sample gave rise to the 32 T cell receptor beta chains below, sequenced in a study of T cells in Graves' hyperthyroidism and ophthalmopathy. Amplified regions were TCR beta CDR3 sequences from RNA transcripts. HTBI primers were employed in a first-round RT-PCR of the TCR CDR3. TCRdb independently ran MiXCR on the multiplex PCR reads; one entry per CDR3 protein. The sample has approximately 560,000 distinct CDR3 sequences, roughly 46% seen once; the top ten hold 6.5% to 9%. The sequencing sample was made of peripheral blood or thyroid tissue (not recorded which). The receptors stem from a woman younger than 30 with Graves' hyperthyroidism.

The chain recombines TRBV7-9 with TRBJ1-2, with 8 bases fitting TRBD1. The length of the CDR3 is 13 residues. Germline V gene lookup returns CDR1 SEHNR and CDR2 FQNEAQ (reference sequence). Trimming at V came to 5 bases and at J to 8 bases, leaving 7 bases not matched to a gene. Written as DNA, the CDR3 is TGTGCCAGCAGCCAAGTCAGGGGGCACGGCTACACCTTC. The encoded protein is CASSQVRGHGYTF.

The V gene is TRBV9, the J gene TRBJ2-2, with 9 bases identical to TRBD2. The CDR3 sequence is 17 residues long. V dropped 0 bases and J dropped 3; count of bases not matched to a gene: 6. Germline CDR1 SGDLS, CDR2 YYNGEE. The CDR3 sequence is CASSVAVAGGHTGELFF. CDR3 nucleotide sequence: TGTGCCAGCAGCGTAGCTGTTGCGGGAGGGCACACCGGGGAGCTGTTTTTT.

In regard to this clonotype: A read error may account for a junction end that differs from germline. The V gene is TRBV6-6, the J gene TRBJ2-5, with D maybe TRBD2 (5 bases). Germline V gives CDR1 MNHNY, CDR2 SVGAGI (reference sequence). CDR3 size: 10 residues. CDR3 residues: CCGWRETQYF. The DNA of the CDR3 is TGCTGCGGGTGGCGGGAGACCCAGTACTTC.

In its sample, this clonotype was seen many times. The chain links TRBV29-1 to TRBJ2-7, with D uncertain. Germline values: CDR1 SQVTM, CDR2 ANQGSEA. The V and J ends lost 1 base and 2 bases respectively, with 9 bases between them. The CDR3 loop spans 13 amino acids. This CDR3 is CSVEGAGAYEQYF. The CDR3, as DNA: TGCAGCGTTGAAGGGGCTGGGGCCTACGAGCAGTACTTC.

Concerning this clonotype: The junction and the germline gene differ at one end; a read error may be behind it. This CDR3 is CATGVNTGELFF. CDR3 DNA sequence: TGTGCCACCGGGGTGAACACTGGGGAGCTGTTTTTT. The J gene is TRBJ2-2, the V gene TRBV15, with D uncertain. Germline lookup yields CDR1 LNHNV and CDR2 YYDKDF (reference sequence). This CDR3 has 12 residues.

This clonotype occurred a few times. The chain links TRBV15 to TRBJ2-7, with 8 bases identical to TRBD2. J was trimmed by 0 bases and V by 0 bases; bases with no gene match: 7. The germline V gene encodes CDR1 LNHNV and CDR2 YYDKDF (reference sequence). The CDR3 extends over 17 amino acids. The CDR3 sequence: CATSRDPVGRGSYEQYF. Here the CDR3 DNA reads TGTGCCACCAGCAGAGATCCGGTCGGGAGGGGCTCCTACGAGCAGTACTTC.

This clonotype was found a few times. V gene TRBV20-1 combines with J gene TRBJ2-7, with a weak D call TRBD1 (6 bases). The CDR3 runs to 14 residues. V dropped 4 bases and J dropped 0 bases, with 13 bases sitting between them. Per germline, CDR1 DFQATT and CDR2 SNEGSKA (reference sequence). Here the CDR3 DNA reads TGCAGTGCTAACCGGGACACAAGCTCCTACGAGCAGTACTTC. Encoded protein: CSANRDTSSYEQYF.

V gene TRBV5-7 combines with J gene TRBJ2-3; D remains ambiguous. TRBV5-7 is an ORF; its function is uncertain. V was pared by 2 bases and J by 11 bases, with 9 bases between. The CDR3 consists of 11 residues. The CDR3 loop reads CASSFGQEQYF. The CDR3 DNA reads TGTGCCAGCAGCTTCGGGCAGGAGCAGTATTTT.

In this sample, this clonotype turned up a few times. CDR3 in DNA: TGTGCCATCAGTGAAGGGGGTTACAATGAGCAGTACTTC. Translation gives CAISEGGYNEQYF. The chain is built from TRBV10-3 and TRBJ2-7; D possibly corresponds to TRBD1 (6 bases). V lost 3 bases to trimming and J lost 7 bases, with 13 bases between them. The CDR3 sequence is 13 residues long. CDR1 is ENHRY, CDR2 SYGVKD, per germline.

The gene calls are TRBV9 and TRBJ2-5; 7 nucleotides agree with TRBD2. Germline CDR1 reads SGDLS; CDR2 reads YYNGEE. There are 15 residues in the CDR3. Losses at the gene ends were 0 bases for V and 0 bases for J; bases not matched to a gene: 2. CDR3 sequence: CASSVAGGDQETQYF. CDR3 nucleotide sequence: TGTGCCAGCAGCGTAGCGGGGGGAGACCAAGAGACCCAGTACTTC.

V usage is TRBV7-2 and J usage is TRBJ2-7, with TRBD2 matching 8 bases. Unmatched junction bases numbered 13, after V lost 6 bases and J lost 6 bases. This CDR3 has 15 amino acids. The V gene's germline CDR1 is SGHTA and CDR2 FQGNSA. The CDR3 coding sequence is TGTGCCAGCAGTTGGTCAGCGGGAGTTGGAAGCGAGCAGTACTTC. Residues: CASSWSAGVGSEQYF.

Points on this clonotype: This may arise from a read error, as a much more abundant clone is one base away. This chain connects TRBV9 to TRBJ1-2, with D tentatively TRBD1 (6 bases). Germline values: CDR1 SGDLS, CDR2 YYNGEE. This CDR3 contains 15 residues. The CDR3 DNA follows: TGTGCCAGCAGCGTGTACCGGGACAATAACTTTGGCTACACCTTC. Amino acid sequence: CASSVYRDNNFGYTF. Full variable domain (missing parts from reference TRBV9 and TRBJ1-2): DSGVTQTPKHLITATGQRVTLRCSPRSGDLSVYWYQQSLDQGLQFLIQYYNGEERAKGNILERFSAQQFPDLHSELNLSSLELGDSALYFCASSVYRDNNFGYTFGSGTRLTVV.

The chain has TRBV11-2 and TRBJ2-1; no clear D. Germline V CDR1 and CDR2: SGHAT, FQNNGV. Trimming took off 5 bases at V and 5 bases at J, with 13 bases between the two ends. The CDR3 spans 14 residues. The chain's CDR3 is CASSQVGQNNEQFF. CDR3 in DNA: TGTGCCAGCAGCCAAGTTGGGCAGAACAATGAGCAGTTCTTC.

This clonotype was seen a few times. This chain connects TRBV20-1 to TRBJ2-5; 9 bases map to TRBD2. The CDR3 loop spans 17 amino acids. Trimming took 0 bases from V and 2 from J; bases not matched to a gene: 10. Germline V gene data show CDR1 as DFQATT and CDR2 as SNEGSKA (reference sequence). CDR3 sequence (DNA): TGCAGTGCTAGAGATCGGGCTAGCGGGATCCTACAAGAGACCCAGTACTTC. Translated, it gives CSARDRASGILQETQYF.

This rearrangement joins TRBV25-1 to TRBJ1-4; the D gene is possibly TRBD1 (5 bases). Trimming cost V 4 bases and J 0 bases, with 12 bases left between them. Germline V gene lookup returns CDR1 MGHDK and CDR2 SYGVNS. CDR3 length: 16 residues. CDR3 in amino acids: CASSARVGATNEKLFF. The CDR3 bases are TGTGCCAGCAGTGCTAGAGTGGGGGCAACTAATGAAAAACTGTTTTTT.

This clonotype came up many times. V is TRBV2 and J is TRBJ1-2; unclear D gene. CDR1 and CDR2 from the germline V gene are SNHLY and FYNNEI. The germline V and J ends were trimmed by 7 bases and 6 bases, with 15 bases remaining between them. This CDR3 is 13 amino acids long. CDR3 residues: CASTPEGWNGYTF. As DNA, the CDR3 is TGTGCCAGCACTCCTGAGGGATGGAATGGCTACACCTTC.

About this clonotype itself: A junction boundary mismatches the germline segment, possibly from a read error. The chain uses TRBV12-3 or TRBV12-4 and TRBJ2-5; 7 positions match TRBD2. The CDR3 has 17 amino acids. DNA for the CDR3: TGTGCCAGCAGCACCTCAGGTCTGGGCGGGAGACGAGAGGCCCAGTACTTC. Translation gives CASSTSGLGGRREAQYF.

This clonotype was counted a single time. The chain combines TRBV20-1 with TRBJ1-2, with 8 bases matching TRBD1. Losses at the gene ends were 5 bases for V and 8 bases for J; bases not matched to a gene: 4. The CDR3 contains 11 residues. CDR1 is DFQATT and CDR2 is SNEGSKA in the germline V gene (reference sequence). CDR3 in amino acids: CSAHPGGGYTF. The DNA of the CDR3 is TGCAGTGCTCATCCAGGGGGCGGCTACACCTTC.

This clonotype was counted many times. This chain connects TRBV7-9 to TRBJ1-2; 7 bases align to TRBD1. Unmatched junction bases numbered 3, after V lost 6 bases and J lost 2 bases. The CDR3 has 13 residues. Per germline, CDR1 SEHNR and CDR2 FQNEAQ (reference sequence). CDR3 loop: CASSQTGNYGYTF. For the CDR3, the DNA is TGTGCCAGCAGTCAGACAGGGAACTATGGCTACACCTTC.

V usage is TRBV5-1 and J usage is TRBJ2-7; 8 bases are a match to TRBD2. J gave up 3 bases and V 4 bases, and 6 bases lay outside the gene matches. The CDR3 is 14 residues long. The germline gives CDR1 SGHRS, CDR2 YFSETQ. CDR3 bases: TGCGCCAGCAGCCCGGGACTAGAGAACTACGAGCAGTACTTC. Translated: CASSPGLENYEQYF.

This clonotype was seen more than once but under ten times. The V and J genes are TRBV7-2 and TRBJ2-5; D is unclear. The CDR3 has 13 residues. Germline V CDR1 and CDR2: SGHTA, FQGNSA. The ends were cut back, 2 bases at V and 9 bases at J, with 13 bases in the middle. DNA for the CDR3: TGTGCCAGCAGCTTACGGAGCAATCAGCCCCAGTACTTC. This codes for CASSLRSNQPQYF.

The J gene is TRBJ2-7, the V gene TRBV7-3, with D uncertain. V was trimmed by 3 bases and J by 3 bases, leaving 9 bases between them. CDR3 length: 13 residues. Germline CDR1 reads SGHTA; CDR2 reads FQGTGA. The CDR3 protein is CASSFWSGYEQYF. For the CDR3, the DNA is TGTGCCAGCAGCTTTTGGTCTGGCTACGAGCAGTACTTC.

The chain uses TRBV2 and TRBJ2-7; D is perhaps TRBD2 (7 bases). Germline CDR1 SNHLY, CDR2 FYNNEI. V lost 5 bases and J lost 3, with 17 bases in between. The CDR3 totals 15 residues. The CDR3 loop reads CASSRGGPNYYEQYF. CDR3 DNA: TGTGCCAGCAGTAGGGGGGGTCCCAACTACTACGAGCAGTACTTC. Drawing the rest from reference TRBV2 and TRBJ2-7, the complete variable domain is EPEVTQTPSHQVTQMGQEVILRCVPISNHLYFYWYRQILGQKVEFLVSFYNNEISEKSEIFDDQFSVERPDGSNFTLKIRSTKLEDSAMYFCASSRGGPNYYEQYFGPGTRLTVT.

A note on this clonotype: This clone may be a read error of a much larger clone one base away. The chain carries TRBV7-9 and TRBJ1-2; no firm D call. Germline V CDR1 and CDR2: SEHNR, FQNEAQ (reference sequence). This CDR3 spans 15 amino acids. V lost 4 bases to trimming and J lost 3 bases, with 15 bases between them. The DNA of the CDR3 is TGTGCCAGCAGCTCCACTCGCGATACGCACTATGGCTACACCTTC. Its protein product is CASSSTRDTHYGYTF.

The table lists this clonotype with a count of one. The V and J genes are TRBV5-8 and TRBJ1-5; 7 bases line up with TRBD1. The germline gives CDR1 SGHTS, CDR2 YDEGEE. The CDR3 consists of 16 residues. Trimming at V came to 3 bases and at J to 1 base, leaving 7 bases not matched to a gene. CDR3 sequence: CASSSPGTESNQPQHF. The DNA for the CDR3 is TGTGCCAGCAGCTCTCCCGGGACAGAAAGCAATCAGCCCCAGCATTTT.

At least ten counts were recorded for this clonotype. The rearrangement uses TRBV7-2 and TRBJ2-5, with D possibly TRBD1 on 6 matching bases. The CDR3 has 13 amino acids. The germline V and J ends were trimmed by 5 bases and 3 bases, with 10 bases remaining between them. Germline lookup yields CDR1 SGHTA and CDR2 FQGNSA. As DNA, the CDR3 is TGTGCCAGCAGCATAGGACAGAAAGAGACCCAGTACTTC. This translates into CASSIGQKETQYF.

V and J are TRBV10-1 and TRBJ1-1; D is ambiguous. CDR3 length: 13 amino acids. Germline lookup yields CDR1 WNHNN and CDR2 SYGVQD (reference sequence). Trimming took off 1 base at V and 5 bases at J, with 8 bases between the two ends. The CDR3: CASSEYLGTEAFF. As DNA, the CDR3 is TGCGCCAGCAGTGAGTACTTGGGAACTGAAGCTTTCTTT.

This clonotype was counted many times. This chain connects TRBV7-2 to TRBJ1-5; maybe TRBD1 (5 bases). Germline V lookup: CDR1 SGHTA, CDR2 FQGNSA. Trimming removed 5 bases from V and 4 bases from J, with 12 bases in between. The CDR3 spans 14 residues. CDR3 coding DNA: TGTGCCAGCAGCCGCGACAGTTCAAATCAGCCCCAGCATTTT. Translation gives CASSRDSSNQPQHF. Supplemented by reference TRBV7-2 and TRBJ1-5, the full variable domain reads GAGVSQSPSNKVTEKGKDVELRCDPISGHTALYWYRQSLGQGLEFLIYFQGNSAPDKSGLPSDRFSAERTGGSVSTLTIQRTQQEDSAVYLCASSRDSSNQPQHFGDGTRLSIL.

This clonotype was observed once. A much larger clone lies a single base off, so this may be a read error. The rearrangement joins TRBV5-1 to TRBJ1-6; D is uncertain. The CDR3 extends over 14 amino acids. Per germline, CDR1 SGHRS and CDR2 YFSETQ. The CDR3 nucleotides read TGCGCCAGCCGCTTGGCTGGTCATGGCTCACCCCTCCACTTT. This codes for CASRLAGHGSPLHF.

Many counts were recorded for this clonotype. The chain has TRBV7-9 and TRBJ2-7; the match to TRBD2 covers 7 bases. The trim removed 1 base at V and 12 bases at J, leaving 12 bases unmatched. Germline CDR1 reads SEHNR; CDR2 reads FQNEAQ (reference sequence). The CDR3 contains 14 residues. CDR3 DNA: TGTGCCAGCAGCTTAGGGGCTAGCGGCGGAGGACCGTACTTC. Translated: CASSLGASGGGPYF.

The chain is built from TRBV7-2 and TRBJ2-5; D uncertain. This CDR3 has 13 residues. Between the trimmed V and J ends, which lost 6 bases and 9 bases, there was a span of 17 bases. Germline V gives CDR1 SGHTA, CDR2 FQGNSA. In nucleotides, the CDR3 is TGTGCCAGCAGTCGCGTACCCGATCAGCCCCAGTACTTC. It specifies CASSRVPDQPQYF.

At least ten counts were recorded for this clonotype. This chain connects TRBV7-8 to TRBJ1-2, with D possibly matching TRBD1 (5 bases). The CDR3 loop spans 12 amino acids. CDR1 and CDR2 (germline): SGHVS, FQNEAQ. Between the trimmed V and J ends, which lost 0 bases and 7 bases, there was a span of 6 bases. The CDR3, as DNA: TGTGCCAGCAGCTTAGCTAGGGGTGGCTACACCTTC. As protein: CASSLARGGYTF.